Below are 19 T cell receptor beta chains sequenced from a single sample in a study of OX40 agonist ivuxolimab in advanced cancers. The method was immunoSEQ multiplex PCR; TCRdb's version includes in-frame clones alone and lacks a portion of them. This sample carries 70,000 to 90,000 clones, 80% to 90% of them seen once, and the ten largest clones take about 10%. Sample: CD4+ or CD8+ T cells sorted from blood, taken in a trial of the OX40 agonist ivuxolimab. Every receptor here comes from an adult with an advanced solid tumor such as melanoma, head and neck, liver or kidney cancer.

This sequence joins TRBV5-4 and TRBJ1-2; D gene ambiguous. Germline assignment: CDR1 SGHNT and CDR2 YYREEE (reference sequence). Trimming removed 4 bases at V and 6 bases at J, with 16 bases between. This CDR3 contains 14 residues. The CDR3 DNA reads TGTGCCAGCAGCCCCCGGACCGGCACTAATGGCTACACCTTC. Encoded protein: CASSPRTGTNGYTF.

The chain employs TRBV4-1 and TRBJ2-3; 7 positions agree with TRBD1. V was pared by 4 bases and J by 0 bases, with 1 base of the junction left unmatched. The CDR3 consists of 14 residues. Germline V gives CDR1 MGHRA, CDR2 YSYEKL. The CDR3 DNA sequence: TGCGCCAGCAGCCGGACAGGCAGCACAGATACGCAGTATTTT. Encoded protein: CASSRTGSTDTQYF.

This CDR3 is CASSSRDWAEQYF. CDR3 sequence (DNA): TGTGCCAGCAGTTCCAGGGATTGGGCGGAGCAGTACTTC. The gene calls are TRBV28 and TRBJ2-7, with D possibly being TRBD1 (5 bases). Deletions cut 4 bases from V and 7 bases from J, with 14 bases between. Germline V CDR1 and CDR2: MDHEN, SYDVKM. The length of the CDR3 is 13 residues.

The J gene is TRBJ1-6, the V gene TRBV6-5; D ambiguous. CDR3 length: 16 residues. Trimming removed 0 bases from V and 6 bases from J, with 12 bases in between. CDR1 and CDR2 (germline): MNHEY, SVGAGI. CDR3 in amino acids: CASSYSMWQSNSPLHF. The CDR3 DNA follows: TGTGCCAGCAGTTACTCGATGTGGCAGTCTAATTCACCCCTCCACTTT.

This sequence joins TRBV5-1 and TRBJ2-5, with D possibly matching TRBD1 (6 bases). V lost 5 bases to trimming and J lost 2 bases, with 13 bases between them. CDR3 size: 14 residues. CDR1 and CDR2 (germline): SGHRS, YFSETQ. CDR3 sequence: CASRRQASQETQYF. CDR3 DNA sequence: TGCGCCAGCAGGCGACAGGCAAGTCAAGAGACCCAGTACTTC.

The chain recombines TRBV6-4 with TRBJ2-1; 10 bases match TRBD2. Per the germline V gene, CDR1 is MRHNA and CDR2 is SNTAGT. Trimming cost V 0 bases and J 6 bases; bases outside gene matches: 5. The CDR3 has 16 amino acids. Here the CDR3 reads CASSDSRLAGVNEQFF. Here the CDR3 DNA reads TGTGCCAGCAGTGACTCGAGGCTAGCGGGAGTCAATGAGCAGTTCTTC.

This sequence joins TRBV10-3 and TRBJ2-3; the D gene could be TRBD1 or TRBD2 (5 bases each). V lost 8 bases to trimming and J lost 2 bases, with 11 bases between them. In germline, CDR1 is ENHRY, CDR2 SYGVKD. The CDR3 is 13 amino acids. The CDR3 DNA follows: TGTGCCATCGCACGGGACGACACAGATACGCAGTATTTT. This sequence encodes CAIARDDTDTQYF.

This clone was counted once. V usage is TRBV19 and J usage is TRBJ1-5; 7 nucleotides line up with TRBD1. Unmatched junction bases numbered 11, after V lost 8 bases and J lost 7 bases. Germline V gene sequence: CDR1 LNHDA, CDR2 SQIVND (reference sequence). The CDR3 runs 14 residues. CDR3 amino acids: CASGFAGGMQPQHF. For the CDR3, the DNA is TGTGCCAGTGGTTTTGCAGGGGGGATGCAGCCCCAGCATTTT. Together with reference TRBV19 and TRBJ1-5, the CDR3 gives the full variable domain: DGGITQSPKYLFRKEGQNVTLSCEQNLNHDAMYWYRQDPGQGLRLIYYSQIVNDFQKGDIAEGYSVSREKKESFPLTVTSAQKNPTAFYLCASGFAGGMQPQHFGDGTRLSIL.

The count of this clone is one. The CDR3 sequence: CASSPLGGLRTEAFF. The CDR3 region has the DNA TGTGCCAGCTCACCCCTCGGGGGACTGCGGACTGAAGCTTTCTTT. The chain combines TRBV18 with TRBJ1-1, with a tentative D call TRBD1 (5 bases). Trimming left V 3 bases short and J 5 bases short, with 16 bases between. From germline, CDR1 is KGHSH and CDR2 LQKENI. The CDR3 spans 15 residues. Filled out from reference TRBV18 and TRBJ1-1, the complete variable domain reads NAGVMQNPRHLVRRRGQEARLRCSPMKGHSHVYWYRQLPEEGLKFMVYLQKENIIDESGMPKERFSAEFPKEGPSILRIQQVVRGDSAAYFCASSPLGGLRTEAFFGQGTRLTVV.

In DNA form, the CDR3 reads TGTGCCAGCAGATCGGGGACAGAGGATTCACCCCTCCACTTT. Translation: CASRSGTEDSPLHF. The chain links TRBV28 to TRBJ1-6, with 7 bases identical to TRBD1. The germline V gene encodes CDR1 MDHEN and CDR2 SYDVKM. The trim removed 6 bases at V and 8 bases at J, leaving 7 bases unmatched. This CDR3 comprises 14 residues. The whole variable domain, remainder taken from reference TRBV28 and TRBJ1-6, is DVKVTQSSRYLVKRTGEKVFLECVQDMDHENMFWYRQDPGLGLRLIYFSYDVKMKEKGDIPEGYSVSREKKERFSLILESASTNQTSMYLCASRSGTEDSPLHFGNGTRLTVT.

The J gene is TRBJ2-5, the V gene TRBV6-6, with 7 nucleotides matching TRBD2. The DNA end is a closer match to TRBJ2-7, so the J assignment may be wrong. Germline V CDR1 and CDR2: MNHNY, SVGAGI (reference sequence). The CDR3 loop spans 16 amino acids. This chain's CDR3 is CASRDDAGTTSYEQYF. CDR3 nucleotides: TGTGCCAGCAGAGACGATGCCGGGACTACGTCCTACGAGCAGTACTTC.

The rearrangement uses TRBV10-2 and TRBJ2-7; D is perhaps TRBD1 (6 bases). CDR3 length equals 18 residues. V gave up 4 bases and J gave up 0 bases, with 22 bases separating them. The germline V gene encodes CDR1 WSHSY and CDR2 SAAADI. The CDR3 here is CASSGESHEGHSSYEQYF. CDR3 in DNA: TGCGCCAGCAGTGGTGAGTCCCATGAGGGACACAGCTCCTACGAGCAGTACTTC.

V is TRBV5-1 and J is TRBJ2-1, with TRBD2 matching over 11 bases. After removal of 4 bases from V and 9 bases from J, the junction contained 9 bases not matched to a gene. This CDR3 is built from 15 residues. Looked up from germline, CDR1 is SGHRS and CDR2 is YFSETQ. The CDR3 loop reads CASSTLAGAKGEQFF. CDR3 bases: TGCGCCAGCAGCACACTAGCGGGGGCTAAGGGTGAGCAGTTCTTC. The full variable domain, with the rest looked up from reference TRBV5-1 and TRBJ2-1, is KAGVTQTPRYLIKTRGQQVTLSCSPISGHRSVSWYQQTPGQGLQFLFEYFSETQRNKGNFPGRFSGRQFSNSRSEMNVSTLELGDSALYLCASSTLAGAKGEQFFGPGTRLTVL.

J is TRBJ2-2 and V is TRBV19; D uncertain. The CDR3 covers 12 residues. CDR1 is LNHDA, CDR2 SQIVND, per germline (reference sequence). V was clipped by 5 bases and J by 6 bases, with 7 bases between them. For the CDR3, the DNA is TGTGCCAGTAGTTGGGTCGCCGGGGAGCTGTTTTTT. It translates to CASSWVAGELFF.

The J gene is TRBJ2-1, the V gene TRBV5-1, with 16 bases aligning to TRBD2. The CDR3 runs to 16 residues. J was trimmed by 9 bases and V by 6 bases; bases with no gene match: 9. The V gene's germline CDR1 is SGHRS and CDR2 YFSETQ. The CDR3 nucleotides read TGCGCCAGCACAAAAGGGGGACTAGCGGGAGGGCGTGAGCAGTTCTTC. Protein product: CASTKGGLAGGREQFF.

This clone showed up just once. This CDR3 is CAISENRGSLETQYF. The CDR3 bases are TGTGCCATCAGTGAGAACAGGGGTTCGTTGGAGACCCAGTACTTC. The gene calls are TRBV10-3 and TRBJ2-5, with TRBD1 identical over 7 bases. The CDR3 spans 15 residues. From germline, CDR1 is ENHRY and CDR2 SYGVKD. V shed 2 bases and J 5 bases; nucleotides not matched to a gene: 8.

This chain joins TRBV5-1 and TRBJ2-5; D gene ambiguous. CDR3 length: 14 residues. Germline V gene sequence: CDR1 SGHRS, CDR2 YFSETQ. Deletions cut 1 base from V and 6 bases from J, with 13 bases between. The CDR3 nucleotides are TGCGCCAGCAGCTTGTTCGGGTCGAGTAAGACCCAGTACTTC. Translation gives CASSLFGSSKTQYF.

CDR3 loop: CASSFNTNYEQYF. The CDR3 coding sequence is TGTGCCAGCAGCTTTAATACGAACTACGAGCAGTACTTC. This chain uses TRBV5-4 with TRBJ2-7; D not certain. Looked up from germline, CDR1 is SGHNT and CDR2 is YYREEE (reference sequence). Trimming cost V 2 bases and J 3 bases, with 9 bases left between them. This CDR3 region has 13 residues.

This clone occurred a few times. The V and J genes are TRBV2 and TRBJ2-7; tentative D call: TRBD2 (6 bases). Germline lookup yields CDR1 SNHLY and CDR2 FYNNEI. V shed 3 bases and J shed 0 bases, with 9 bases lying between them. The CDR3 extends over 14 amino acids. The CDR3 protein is CASSEGGSSYEQYF. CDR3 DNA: TGTGCCAGCAGTGAGGGGGGATCCTCCTACGAGCAGTACTTC.